This T cell receptor (beta chain) was obtained from a study of T cells in Graves' hyperthyroidism and ophthalmopathy. This clonotype appeared many times. Trimming cost V 3 bases and J 0 bases; bases outside gene matches: 14. The CDR3 extends over 20 amino acids. Germline CDR1 reads SGHAT; CDR2 reads FQDESV (reference sequence). TCR beta CDR3 regions were amplified from RNA. The primer set for the first-round RT-PCR of the TCR CDR3 was HTBI. Each CDR3 protein is one row after TCRdb ran MiXCR on the multiplex PCR reads. In the table there are approximately 400,000 distinct CDR3 sequences, 25% of which are singletons. Absence of ophthalmopathy progression within 18 months defined stable Graves' hyperthyroidism. Criteria for exclusion of patients were uncontrolled infection, other autoimmune disease, pregnancy or lactation.

The TCR was taken from a man in his fifties with Graves' hyperthyroidism. Material: blood. J is TRBJ2-1 and V is TRBV11-1, with 10 bases fitting TRBD2. The CDR3 nucleotides read TGTGCCAGCAGCTTTCGGTTCAGGACTAGCGGCCAAAGCTCCTACAATGAGCAGTTCTTC. Translation: CASSFRFRTSGQSSYNEQFF.